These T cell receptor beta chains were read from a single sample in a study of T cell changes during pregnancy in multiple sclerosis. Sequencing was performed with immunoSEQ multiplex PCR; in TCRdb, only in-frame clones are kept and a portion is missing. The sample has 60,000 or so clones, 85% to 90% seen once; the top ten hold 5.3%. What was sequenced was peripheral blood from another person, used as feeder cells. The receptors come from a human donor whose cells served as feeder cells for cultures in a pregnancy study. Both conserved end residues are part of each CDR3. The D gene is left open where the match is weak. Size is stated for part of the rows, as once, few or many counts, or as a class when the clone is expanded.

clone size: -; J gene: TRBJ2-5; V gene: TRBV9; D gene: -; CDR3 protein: CASSVGIAGETQYF; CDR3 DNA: TGTGCCAGCAGCGTAGGAATTGCGGGGGAGACCCAGTACTTC
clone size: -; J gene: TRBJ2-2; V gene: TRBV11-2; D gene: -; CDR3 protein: CASSLGLGQNTGELFF; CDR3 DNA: TGTGCCAGCAGCTTAGGGCTTGGACAAAACACCGGGGAGCTGTTTTTT
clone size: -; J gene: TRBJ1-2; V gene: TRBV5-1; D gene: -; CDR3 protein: CASSLGLTNYGYTF; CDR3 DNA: TGCGCCAGCAGCCTCGGACTAACTAACTATGGCTACACCTTC
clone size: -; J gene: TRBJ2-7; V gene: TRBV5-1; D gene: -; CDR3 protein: CASGPTVLSEQYF; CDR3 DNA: TGCGCCAGCGGCCCGACAGTGCTCTCGGAGCAGTACTTC
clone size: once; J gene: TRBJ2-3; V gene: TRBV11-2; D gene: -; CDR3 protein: CASSFGTSGTDTQYF; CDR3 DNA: TGTGCCAGCAGCTTTGGGACGTCAGGCACAGATACGCAGTATTTT
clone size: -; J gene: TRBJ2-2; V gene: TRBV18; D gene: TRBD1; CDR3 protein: CASSPGGTGAIGELFF; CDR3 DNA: TGTGCCAGCTCACCAGGTGGGACAGGGGCGATCGGGGAGCTGTTTTTT
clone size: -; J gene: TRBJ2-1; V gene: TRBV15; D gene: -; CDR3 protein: CATSRDGRTGPFGDEQFF; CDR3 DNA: TGTGCCACCAGCAGAGATGGTCGTACGGGCCCCTTCGGGGATGAGCAGTTCTTC
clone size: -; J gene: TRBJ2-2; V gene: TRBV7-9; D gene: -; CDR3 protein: CASSYDGTGELFF; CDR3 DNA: TGTGCCAGCAGCTATGATGGAACCGGGGAGCTGTTTTTT
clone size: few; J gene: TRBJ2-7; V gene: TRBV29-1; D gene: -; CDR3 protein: CSVESAGVGQYF; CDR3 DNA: TGCAGCGTTGAATCAGCAGGGGTAGGGCAGTACTTC
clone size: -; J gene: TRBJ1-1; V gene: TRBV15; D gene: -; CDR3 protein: CATSRDYFEAFF; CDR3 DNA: TGTGCCACCAGCAGAGATTACTTTGAAGCTTTCTTT
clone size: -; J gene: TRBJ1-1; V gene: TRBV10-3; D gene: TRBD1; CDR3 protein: CAISEAGTGFTEAFF; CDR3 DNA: TGTGCCATCAGTGAAGCGGGGACAGGGTTCACTGAAGCTTTCTTT
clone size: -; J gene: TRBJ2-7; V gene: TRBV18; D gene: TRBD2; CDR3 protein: CASSLSGGAFGEQYF; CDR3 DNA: TGTGCCAGCTCATTGAGCGGGGGGGCATTCGGCGAGCAGTACTTC